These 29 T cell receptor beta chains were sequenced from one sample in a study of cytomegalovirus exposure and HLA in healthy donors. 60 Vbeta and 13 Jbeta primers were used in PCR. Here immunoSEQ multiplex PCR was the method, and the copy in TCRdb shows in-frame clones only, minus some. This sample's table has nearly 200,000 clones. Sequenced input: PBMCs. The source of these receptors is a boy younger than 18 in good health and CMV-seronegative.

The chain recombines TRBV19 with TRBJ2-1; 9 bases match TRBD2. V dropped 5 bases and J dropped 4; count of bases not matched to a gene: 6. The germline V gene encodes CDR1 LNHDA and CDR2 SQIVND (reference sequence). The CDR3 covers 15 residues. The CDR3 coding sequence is TGTGCCAGTAGTCCAGTGGCGGGGGGGTACAATGAGCAGTTCTTC. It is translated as CASSPVAGGYNEQFF.

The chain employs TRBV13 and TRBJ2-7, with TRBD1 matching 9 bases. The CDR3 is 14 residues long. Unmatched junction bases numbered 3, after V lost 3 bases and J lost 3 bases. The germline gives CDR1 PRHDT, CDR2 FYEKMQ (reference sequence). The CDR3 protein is CASSLPGQGYEQYF. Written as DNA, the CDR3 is TGTGCCAGCAGCTTGCCGGGACAGGGCTACGAGCAGTACTTC.

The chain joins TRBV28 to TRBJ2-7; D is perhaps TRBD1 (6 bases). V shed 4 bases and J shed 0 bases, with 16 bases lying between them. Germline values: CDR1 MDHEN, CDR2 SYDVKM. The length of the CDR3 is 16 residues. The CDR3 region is CASSSQGSFSSYEQYF. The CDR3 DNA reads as TGTGCCAGCAGTTCCCAGGGGTCCTTTAGCTCCTACGAGCAGTACTTC.

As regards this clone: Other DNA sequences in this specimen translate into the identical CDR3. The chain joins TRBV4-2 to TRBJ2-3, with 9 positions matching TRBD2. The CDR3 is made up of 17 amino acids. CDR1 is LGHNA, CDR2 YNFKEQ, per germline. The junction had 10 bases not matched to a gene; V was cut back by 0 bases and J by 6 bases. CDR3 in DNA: TGTGCCAGCAGCCAAGATTCTGGCGGGGGGGCGGGGGATACGCAGTATTTT. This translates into CASSQDSGGGAGDTQYF.

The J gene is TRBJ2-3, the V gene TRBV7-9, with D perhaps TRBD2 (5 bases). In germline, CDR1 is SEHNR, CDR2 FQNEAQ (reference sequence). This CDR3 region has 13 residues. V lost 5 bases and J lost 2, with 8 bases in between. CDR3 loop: CASSEGHTDTQYF. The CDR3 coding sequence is TGTGCCAGCAGCGAGGGCCACACAGATACGCAGTATTTT. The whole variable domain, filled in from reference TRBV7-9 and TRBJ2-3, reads DTGVSQNPRHKITKRGQNVTFRCDPISEHNRLYWYRQTLGQGPEFLTYFQNEAQLEKSRLLSDRFSAERPKGSFSTLEIQRTEQGDSAMYLCASSEGHTDTQYFGPGTRLTVL.

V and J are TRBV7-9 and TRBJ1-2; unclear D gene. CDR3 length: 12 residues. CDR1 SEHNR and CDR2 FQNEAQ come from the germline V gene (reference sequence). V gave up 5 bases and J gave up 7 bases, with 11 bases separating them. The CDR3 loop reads CASSQLRGGYTF. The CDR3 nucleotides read TGTGCCAGCAGCCAATTGCGGGGTGGCTACACCTTC.

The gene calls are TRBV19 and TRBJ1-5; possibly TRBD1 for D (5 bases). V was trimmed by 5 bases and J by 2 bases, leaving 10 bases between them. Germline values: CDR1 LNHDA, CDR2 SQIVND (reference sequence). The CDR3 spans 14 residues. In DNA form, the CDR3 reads TGTGCCAGTAGTCAGACCAGGGGCAATCAGCCCCAGCATTTT. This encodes CASSQTRGNQPQHF.

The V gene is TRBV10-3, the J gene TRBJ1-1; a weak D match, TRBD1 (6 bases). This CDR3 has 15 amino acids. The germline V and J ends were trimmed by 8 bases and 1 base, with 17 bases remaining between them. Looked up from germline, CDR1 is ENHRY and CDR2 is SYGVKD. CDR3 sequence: CAIGGGPGQNTEAFF. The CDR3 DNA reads TGTGCCATCGGGGGTGGGCCGGGACAGAACACTGAAGCTTTCTTT.

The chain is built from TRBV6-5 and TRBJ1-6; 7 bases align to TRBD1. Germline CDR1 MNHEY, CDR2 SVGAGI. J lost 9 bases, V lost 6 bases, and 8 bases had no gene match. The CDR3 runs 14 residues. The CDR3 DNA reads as TGTGCCAGCAGCACAACAGGGGAGGTTTCACCCCTCCACTTT. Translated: CASSTTGEVSPLHF.

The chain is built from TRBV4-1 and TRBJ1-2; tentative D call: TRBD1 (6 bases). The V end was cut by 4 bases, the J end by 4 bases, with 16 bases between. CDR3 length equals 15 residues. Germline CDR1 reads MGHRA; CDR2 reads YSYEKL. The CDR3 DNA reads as TGCGCCAGCAGCCGCCCCACAGGGACACGCTATGGCTACACCTTC. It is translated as CASSRPTGTRYGYTF.

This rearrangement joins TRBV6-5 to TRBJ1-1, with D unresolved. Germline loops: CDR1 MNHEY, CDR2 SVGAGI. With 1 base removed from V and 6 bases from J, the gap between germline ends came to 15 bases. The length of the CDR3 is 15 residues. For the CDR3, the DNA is TGTGCCAGCAGTTACTTTGGAGTGAAAATGGCTGAAGCTTTCTTT. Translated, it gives CASSYFGVKMAEAFF.

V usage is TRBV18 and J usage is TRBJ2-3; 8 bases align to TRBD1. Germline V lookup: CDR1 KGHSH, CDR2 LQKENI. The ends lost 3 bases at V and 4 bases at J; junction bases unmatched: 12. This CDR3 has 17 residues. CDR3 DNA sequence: TGTGCCAGCTCACCCCCTAGTGCCAGGGGGCCCGCAGATACGCAGTATTTT. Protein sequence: CASSPPSARGPADTQYF.

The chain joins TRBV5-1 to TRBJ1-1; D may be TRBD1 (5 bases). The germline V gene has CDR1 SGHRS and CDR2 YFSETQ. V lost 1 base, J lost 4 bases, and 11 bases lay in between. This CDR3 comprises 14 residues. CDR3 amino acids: CASSLTGRGTEAFF. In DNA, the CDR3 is TGCGCCAGCAGCTTGACGGGGAGGGGCACTGAAGCTTTCTTT.

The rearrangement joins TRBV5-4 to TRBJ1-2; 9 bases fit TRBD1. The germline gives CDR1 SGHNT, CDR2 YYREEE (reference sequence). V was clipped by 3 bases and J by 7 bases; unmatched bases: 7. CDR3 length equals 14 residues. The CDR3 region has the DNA TGTGCCAGCAGCTGGGGACAGGGCTCTATTGGCTACACCTTC. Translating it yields CASSWGQGSIGYTF.

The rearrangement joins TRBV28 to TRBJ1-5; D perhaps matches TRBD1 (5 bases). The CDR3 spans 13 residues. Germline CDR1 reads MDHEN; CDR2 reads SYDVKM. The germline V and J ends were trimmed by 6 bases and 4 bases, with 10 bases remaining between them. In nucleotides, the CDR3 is TGTGCCAGCAGGTCGACAGCGAATCAGCCCCAGCATTTT. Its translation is CASRSTANQPQHF.

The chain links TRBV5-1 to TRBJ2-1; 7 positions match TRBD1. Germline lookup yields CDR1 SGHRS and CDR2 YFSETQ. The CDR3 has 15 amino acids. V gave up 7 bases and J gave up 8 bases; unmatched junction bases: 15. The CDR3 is CASALTGTAVDEQFF. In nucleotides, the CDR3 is TGCGCCAGCGCCCTAACCGGGACAGCCGTCGATGAGCAGTTCTTC.

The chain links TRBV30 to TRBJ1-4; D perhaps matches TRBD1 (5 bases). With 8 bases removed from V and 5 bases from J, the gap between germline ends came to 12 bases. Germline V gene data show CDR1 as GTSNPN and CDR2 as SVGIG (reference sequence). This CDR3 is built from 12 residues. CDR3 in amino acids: CALAGGNEKLFF. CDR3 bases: TGTGCCCTGGCCGGGGGGAATGAAAAACTGTTTTTT.

The CDR3 region has the DNA TGTGCCAGCAGCGGAACAGGTCGCGGCAATCAGCCCCAGCATTTT. Its translation: CASSGTGRGNQPQHF. The chain uses TRBV5-6 and TRBJ1-5; D is possibly TRBD1 (5 bases). V lost 4 bases, J lost 2 bases, and 13 bases lay in between. CDR3 length: 15 amino acids. Germline V gene data show CDR1 as SGHDT and CDR2 as YYEEEE.

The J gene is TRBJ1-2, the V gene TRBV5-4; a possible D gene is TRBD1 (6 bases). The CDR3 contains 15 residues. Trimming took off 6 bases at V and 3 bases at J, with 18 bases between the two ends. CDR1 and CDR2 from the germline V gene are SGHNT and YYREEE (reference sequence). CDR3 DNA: TGTGCCAGCACCCCATCCTCGGGGGGCTACTATGGCTACACCTTC. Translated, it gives CASTPSSGGYYGYTF.

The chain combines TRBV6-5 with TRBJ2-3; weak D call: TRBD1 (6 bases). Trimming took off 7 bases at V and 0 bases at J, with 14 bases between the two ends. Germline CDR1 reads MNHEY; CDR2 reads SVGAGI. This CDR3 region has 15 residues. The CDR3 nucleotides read TGTGCCAGCACCTTGGACAGACTTAGCACAGATACGCAGTATTTT. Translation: CASTLDRLSTDTQYF.

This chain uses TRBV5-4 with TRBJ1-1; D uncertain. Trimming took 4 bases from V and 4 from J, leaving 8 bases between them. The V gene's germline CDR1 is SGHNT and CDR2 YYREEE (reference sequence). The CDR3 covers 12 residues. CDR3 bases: TGTGCCAGCAGCCCAACGAGCACTGAAGCTTTCTTT. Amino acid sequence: CASSPTSTEAFF.

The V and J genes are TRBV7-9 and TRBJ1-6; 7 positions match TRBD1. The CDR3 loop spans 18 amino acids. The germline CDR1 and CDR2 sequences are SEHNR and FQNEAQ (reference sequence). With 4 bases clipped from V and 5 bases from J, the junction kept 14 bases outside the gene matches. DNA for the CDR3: TGTGCCAGCAGCTGGAGGAGGCCGGGACAGCTCAATAATTCACCCCTCCACTTT. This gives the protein CASSWRRPGQLNNSPLHF.

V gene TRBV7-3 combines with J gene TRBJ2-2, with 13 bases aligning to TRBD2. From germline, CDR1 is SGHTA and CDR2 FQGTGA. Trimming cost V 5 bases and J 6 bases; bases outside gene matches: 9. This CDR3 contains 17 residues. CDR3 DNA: TGTGCCAGCAGCCACAGAACTAGCGGGGGGGCCCCCGGGGAGCTGTTTTTT. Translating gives CASSHRTSGGAPGELFF.

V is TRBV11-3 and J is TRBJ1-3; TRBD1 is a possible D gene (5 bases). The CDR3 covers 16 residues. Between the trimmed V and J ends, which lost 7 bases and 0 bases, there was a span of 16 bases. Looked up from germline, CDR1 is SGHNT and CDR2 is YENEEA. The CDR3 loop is CASNHSTGFSGNTIYF. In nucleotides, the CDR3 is TGTGCCAGCAATCATTCCACAGGCTTCTCTGGAAACACCATATATTTT. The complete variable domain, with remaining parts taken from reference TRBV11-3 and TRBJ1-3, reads EAGVVQSPRYKIIEKKQPVAFWCNPISGHNTLYWYLQNLGQGPELLIRYENEEAVDDSQLPKDRFSAERLKGVDSTLKIQPAELGDSAVYLCASNHSTGFSGNTIYFGEGSWLTVV.

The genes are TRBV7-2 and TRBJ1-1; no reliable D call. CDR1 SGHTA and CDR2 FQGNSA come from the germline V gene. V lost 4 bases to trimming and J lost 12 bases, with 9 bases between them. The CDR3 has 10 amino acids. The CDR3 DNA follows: TGTGCCAGCAGCTCGGGAATGACTTTCTTT. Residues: CASSSGMTFF.

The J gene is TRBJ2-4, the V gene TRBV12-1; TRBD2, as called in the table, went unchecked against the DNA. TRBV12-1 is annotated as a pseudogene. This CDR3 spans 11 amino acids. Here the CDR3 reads CASSFVPLWHF. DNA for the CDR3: TGTGCCAGCAGCTTTGTTCCACTATGGCACTTC.

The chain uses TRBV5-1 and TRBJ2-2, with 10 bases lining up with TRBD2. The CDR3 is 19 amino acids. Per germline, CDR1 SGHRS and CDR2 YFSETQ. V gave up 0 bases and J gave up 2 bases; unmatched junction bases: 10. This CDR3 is CASSLARWSSGGNTGELFF. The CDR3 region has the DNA TGCGCCAGCAGCTTGGCCCGGTGGTCTAGCGGGGGCAACACCGGGGAGCTGTTTTTT. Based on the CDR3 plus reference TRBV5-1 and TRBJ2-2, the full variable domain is KAGVTQTPRYLIKTRGQQVTLSCSPISGHRSVSWYQQTPGQGLQFLFEYFSETQRNKGNFPGRFSGRQFSNSRSEMNVSTLELGDSALYLCASSLARWSSGGNTGELFFGEGSRLTVL.

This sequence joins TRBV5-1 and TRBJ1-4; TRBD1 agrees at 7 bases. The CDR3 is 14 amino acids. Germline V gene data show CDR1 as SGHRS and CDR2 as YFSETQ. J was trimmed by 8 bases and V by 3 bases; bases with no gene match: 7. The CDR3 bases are TGCGCCAGCAGCTCAGGGACAGCTGGGGAAAAACTGTTTTTT. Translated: CASSSGTAGEKLFF. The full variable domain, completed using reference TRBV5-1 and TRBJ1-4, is KAGVTQTPRYLIKTRGQQVTLSCSPISGHRSVSWYQQTPGQGLQFLFEYFSETQRNKGNFPGRFSGRQFSNSRSEMNVSTLELGDSALYLCASSSGTAGEKLFFGSGTQLSVL.

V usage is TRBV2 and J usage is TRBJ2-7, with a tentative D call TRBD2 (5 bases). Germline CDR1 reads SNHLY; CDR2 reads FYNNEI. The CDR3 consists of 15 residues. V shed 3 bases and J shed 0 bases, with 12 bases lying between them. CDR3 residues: CASSEVDYISYEQYF. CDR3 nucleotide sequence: TGTGCCAGCAGTGAGGTCGACTACATCTCCTACGAGCAGTACTTC.